This entry is about one TCR beta chain. This table comes from immunoSEQ multiplex PCR, and its TCRdb copy is limited to in-frame clones, with some not included. Of 300,000 or so clones listed, roughly 70% were seen once; the top ten hold under 13%. The data derive from a study of shared clonotypes between healthy human individuals. V shed 0 bases and J shed 2 bases, with 10 bases lying between them. The CDR3 length is 15 residues. CDR1 is MDHEN, CDR2 SYDVKM, per germline. The TCR originated in a young man in good health. The specimen sequenced was memory CD4+ T cells sorted from blood. As to subset: CD45RA-negative fraction. The chain links TRBV28 to TRBJ2-5; D could derive from TRBD1 or TRBD2 (5 bases each). The CDR3 DNA sequence: TGTGCCAGCAGTTTATGGGGACGGTTACAAGAGACCCAGTACTTC. Its protein is CASSLWGRLQETQYF.